One and the same sample provided the 11 T cell receptor beta chains below, sequenced in a study of blood T cell repertoires in COVID-19. TCRdb's table, derived via immunoSEQ multiplex PCR, lists solely in-frame clones and lacks some. Of some 90,000 clones in the sample, around four fifths are singletons; the top ten hold roughly an eighth. Material: peripheral blood. The receptors shown here come from a human donor in a cohort sampled during active COVID-19.

The chain carries TRBV30 and TRBJ2-7, with 9 nucleotides matching TRBD1. V trimming: 2 bases; J trimming: 2 bases; junction bases outside the gene matches: 4. The germline gives CDR1 GTSNPN, CDR2 SVGIG (reference sequence). The CDR3 contains 14 residues. The DNA of the CDR3 is TGTGCCTGGAGTTTGGACAGGGGAACCTACGAGCAGTACTTC. This translates into CAWSLDRGTYEQYF.

The chain joins TRBV7-2 to TRBJ1-6; 7 bases are a match to TRBD1. CDR3 size: 17 residues. CDR1 and CDR2 from the germline V gene are SGHTA and FQGNSA. J was trimmed by 0 bases and V by 0 bases; bases with no gene match: 2. This CDR3 reads CASSLATGSSYNSPLHF. CDR3 in DNA: TGTGCCAGCAGCTTAGCGACAGGGAGCTCCTATAATTCACCCCTCCACTTT.

This chain connects TRBV6-5 to TRBJ1-5, with 9 bases aligning to TRBD1. This CDR3 has 15 amino acids. J lost 2 bases, V lost 8 bases, and 7 bases had no gene match. The germline V gene encodes CDR1 MNHEY and CDR2 SVGAGI. This CDR3 is CASRQGEVGNQPQHF. The CDR3 nucleotides are TGTGCCAGCCGACAGGGGGAGGTTGGCAATCAGCCCCAGCATTTT.

The chain employs TRBV3-1 (or the pseudogene TRBV3-2) and TRBJ2-2; D unresolved. Trimming took off 1 base at V and 6 bases at J, with 6 bases between the two ends. The germline V gene encodes CDR1 LGHDT and CDR2 YNNKEL (reference sequence). The length of the CDR3 is 13 residues. The CDR3 spells CASSQGGPGELFF. The CDR3 DNA sequence: TGTGCCAGCAGCCAAGGCGGTCCCGGGGAGCTGTTTTTT.

The chain employs TRBV18 and TRBJ2-1; 7 bases align to TRBD2. CDR1 and CDR2 (germline): KGHSH, LQKENI. With V trimmed by 2 bases and J by 4 bases, 8 bases remained unmatched. This CDR3 region has 16 residues. CDR3 DNA: TGTGCCAGCTCACCAGGGGGGGAGCGGGGATACAATGAGCAGTTCTTC. This encodes CASSPGGERGYNEQFF.

The chain joins TRBV3-1 (or the pseudogene TRBV3-2) to TRBJ2-7; TRBD2 is a possible D gene (5 bases). There are 14 residues in the CDR3. Trimming pared 1 base from V and 5 bases from J, leaving 12 bases between. Germline loops: CDR1 LGHDT, CDR2 YNNKEL (reference sequence). CDR3 sequence reads: CASSQVGDGDEQYF. Written as DNA, the CDR3 is TGTGCCAGCAGCCAAGTGGGAGACGGCGACGAGCAGTACTTC.

This clone has a handful of counts. This chain connects TRBV7-9 to TRBJ1-3, with 9 bases lining up with TRBD1. V was pared by 5 bases and J by 3 bases, with 11 bases of the junction left unmatched. The CDR3 runs 17 residues. The V gene's germline CDR1 is SEHNR and CDR2 FQNEAQ (reference sequence). The CDR3 spells CASSSRTGDALGNTIYF. The CDR3 nucleotides read TGTGCCAGCAGCAGTCGGACAGGGGACGCCCTTGGAAACACCATATATTTT.

The chain is built from TRBV7-3 and TRBJ2-2, with 7 nucleotides matching TRBD2. The CDR3 length is 16 residues. V shed 5 bases and J 2 bases; nucleotides not matched to a gene: 8. CDR1 is SGHTA, CDR2 FQGTGA, per germline. CDR3 coding DNA: TGTGCCAGCAGCCCCAATGGGGGGGGTAACACCGGGGAGCTGTTTTTT. Translated, it gives CASSPNGGGNTGELFF.

Turning to this clone: Within the sample, other DNA sequences also encode this same CDR3. The rearrangement uses TRBV11-1 and TRBJ2-7; TRBD1 might be the D (5 bases). This CDR3 has 13 residues. Germline V CDR1 and CDR2: SGHAT, FQDESV (reference sequence). Trimming removed 7 bases at V and 2 bases at J, with 12 bases between. The CDR3 bases are TGTGCCAGCACACCGACAGCTGCCTACGAGCAGTACTTC. Its translation: CASTPTAAYEQYF. The entire variable domain, with the rest obtained from reference TRBV11-1 and TRBJ2-7, is as follows: EAEVAQSPRYKITEKSQAVAFWCDPISGHATLYWYRQILGQGPELLVQFQDESVVDDSQLPKDRFSAERLKGVDSTLKIQPAELGDSAMYLCASTPTAAYEQYFGPGTRLTVT.

The chain combines TRBV29-1 with TRBJ2-3; the D gene is possibly TRBD2 (5 bases). Between the trimmed V and J ends, which lost 7 bases and 1 base, there was a span of 9 bases. Germline V lookup: CDR1 SQVTM, CDR2 ANQGSEA. The CDR3 extends over 12 amino acids. The CDR3 reads CSGGQGTDTQYF. CDR3 nucleotides: TGCAGCGGAGGGCAGGGCACAGATACGCAGTATTTT.

The V call is TRBV28, the J call TRBJ1-2, with D uncertain. V lost 6 bases and J lost 4, with 9 bases in between. The CDR3 is 12 amino acids. The germline CDR1 and CDR2 sequences are MDHEN and SYDVKM. The CDR3 DNA follows: TGTGCCAGCAGCGAAACGGGCTATGGCTACACCTTC. This sequence encodes CASSETGYGYTF.